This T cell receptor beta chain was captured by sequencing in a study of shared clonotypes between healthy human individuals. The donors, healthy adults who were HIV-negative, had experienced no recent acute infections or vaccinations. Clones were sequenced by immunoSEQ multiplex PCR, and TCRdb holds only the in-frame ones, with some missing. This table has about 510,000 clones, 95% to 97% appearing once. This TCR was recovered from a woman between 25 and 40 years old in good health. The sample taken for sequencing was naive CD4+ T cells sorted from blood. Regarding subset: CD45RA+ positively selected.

This CDR3 reads CASSATGDTDTQYF. DNA for the CDR3: TGCGCCAGCAGTGCGACCGGGGACACAGATACGCAGTATTTT. V usage is TRBV10-2 and J usage is TRBJ2-3; perhaps TRBD2 as D (5 bases). V was trimmed by 4 bases and J by 2 bases, leaving 10 bases between them. Germline V CDR1 and CDR2: WSHSY, SAAADI. The CDR3 is 14 amino acids.